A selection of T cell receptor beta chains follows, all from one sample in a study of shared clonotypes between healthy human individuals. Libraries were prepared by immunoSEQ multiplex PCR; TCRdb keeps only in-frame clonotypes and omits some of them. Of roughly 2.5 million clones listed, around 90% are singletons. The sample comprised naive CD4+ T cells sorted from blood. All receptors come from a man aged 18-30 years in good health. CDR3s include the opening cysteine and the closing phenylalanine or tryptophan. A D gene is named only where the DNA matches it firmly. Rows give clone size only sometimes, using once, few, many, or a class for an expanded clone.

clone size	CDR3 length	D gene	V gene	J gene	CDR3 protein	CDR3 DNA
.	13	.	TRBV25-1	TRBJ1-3	CASSEGVGNTIYF	TGTGCCAGCAGTGAAGGAGTGGGCAACACCATATATTTT
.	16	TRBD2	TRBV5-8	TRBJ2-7	CASSWPGLGGSYEQYF	TGTGCCAGCAGCTGGCCGGGACTAGGGGGATCCTACGAGCAGTACTTC
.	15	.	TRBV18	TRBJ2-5	CASSPGTTAQETQYF	TGTGCCAGCTCCCCGGGAACGACAGCCCAAGAGACCCAGTACTTC
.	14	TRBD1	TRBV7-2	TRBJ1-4	CASSLGQGWEKLFF	TGTGCCAGCAGCTTGGGACAGGGATGGGAAAAACTGTTTTTT
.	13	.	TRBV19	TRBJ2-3	CAIGGLRTDTQYF	TGTGCCATCGGAGGCCTCCGCACAGATACGCAGTATTTT
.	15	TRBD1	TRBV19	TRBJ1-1	CASRDDRGGVLEAFF	TGTGCCAGTAGGGATGACAGGGGTGGAGTTCTAGAAGCTTTCTTT
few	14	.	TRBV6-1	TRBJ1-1	CASSRLDGNTEAFF	TGTGCCAGCAGTCGACTGGACGGGAACACTGAAGCTTTCTTT
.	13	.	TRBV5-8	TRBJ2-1	CASSSGSRVGEFF	TGTGCCAGCAGCTCGGGTTCTCGTGTAGGGGAGTTCTTC
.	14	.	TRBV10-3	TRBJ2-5	CAISERGNPETQYF	TGTGCCATCAGTGAAAGAGGGAATCCGGAGACCCAGTACTTC
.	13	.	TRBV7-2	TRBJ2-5	CASSLQAPSTQYF	TGTGCCAGCAGCTTACAGGCACCTTCGACCCAGTACTTC
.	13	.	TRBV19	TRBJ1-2	CASTPTGSYGYTF	TGTGCCAGTACCCCCACAGGGAGCTATGGCTACACCTTC
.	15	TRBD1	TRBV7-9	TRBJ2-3	CASSSRDRETDTQYF	TGTGCCAGCAGTTCAAGGGACAGGGAAACAGATACGCAGTATTTT
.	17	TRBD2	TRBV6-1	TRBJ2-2	CASSERTSGFNTGELFF	TGTGCCAGCAGTGAGAGGACTAGCGGGTTTAACACCGGGGAGCTGTTTTTT
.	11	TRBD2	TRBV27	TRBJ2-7	CASRQRGEQYF	TGTGCCAGCAGGCAGCGGGGCGAGCAGTACTTC
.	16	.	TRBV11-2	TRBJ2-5	CASSQGAGGLRETQYF	TGTGCCAGCAGCCAGGGGGCGGGAGGGCTACGGGAGACCCAGTACTTC
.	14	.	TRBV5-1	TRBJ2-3	CASSKDWVSDTQYF	TGCGCCAGCAGCAAGGACTGGGTTTCAGATACGCAGTATTTT
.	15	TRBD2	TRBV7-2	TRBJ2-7	CASSFGLAGTYEQYF	TGTGCCAGCAGCTTCGGTCTAGCGGGAACCTACGAGCAGTACTTC